This T cell receptor beta chain is drawn from a study of T cells in localized non-small cell lung cancer. As for this clone: As yet, its antigen is unknown.

This CDR3 comprises 13 residues. Trimming at V came to 5 bases and at J to 4 bases, leaving 3 bases not matched to a gene. In germline, CDR1 is GTSNPN, CDR2 SVGIG (reference sequence). The repertoire was sequenced with immunoSEQ multiplex PCR; TCRdb's copy has only in-frame clones and lacks some. The sample lists some 10,000 clones, just under 50% occurring once. Study-level points and caveats: The greatest T cell clonality was found in uninvolved adjacent lung (higher than in tumor). Paired adjacent lung recovered a median around 60 of the top 100 tumor clones.

The sequenced sample was lymph node tissue, obtained before any cancer treatment. V is TRBV30 and J is TRBJ1-3; 9 bases match TRBD1. The sequence was obtained from a woman aged 40 to 75 with stage II squamous cell lung carcinoma. DNA for the CDR3: TGTGCCTGGGGGACAGGGCGCGGAAACACCATATATTTT. Protein: CAWGTGRGNTIYF.